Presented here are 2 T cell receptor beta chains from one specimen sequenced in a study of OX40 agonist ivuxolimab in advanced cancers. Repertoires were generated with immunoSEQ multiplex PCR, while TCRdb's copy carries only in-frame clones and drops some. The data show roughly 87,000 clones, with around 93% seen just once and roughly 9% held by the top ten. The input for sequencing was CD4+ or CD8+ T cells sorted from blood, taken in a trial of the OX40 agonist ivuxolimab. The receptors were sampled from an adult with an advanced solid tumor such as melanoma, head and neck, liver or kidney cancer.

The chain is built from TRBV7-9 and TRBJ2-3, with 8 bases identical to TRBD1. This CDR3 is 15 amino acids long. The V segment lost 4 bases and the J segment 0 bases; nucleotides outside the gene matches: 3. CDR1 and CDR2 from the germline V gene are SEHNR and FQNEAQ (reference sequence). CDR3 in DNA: TGTGCCAGCAGCTCGACAGGGGATAGCACAGATACGCAGTATTTT. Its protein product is CASSSTGDSTDTQYF.

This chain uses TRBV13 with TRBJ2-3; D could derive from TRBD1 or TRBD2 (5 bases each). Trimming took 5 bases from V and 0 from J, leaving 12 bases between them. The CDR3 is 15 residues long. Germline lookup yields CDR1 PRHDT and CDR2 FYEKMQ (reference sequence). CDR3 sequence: CASSPGTLSTDTQYF. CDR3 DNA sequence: TGTGCCAGCAGCCCAGGGACGTTAAGCACAGATACGCAGTATTTT.